A selection of T cell receptor beta chains follows, all from one sample in a study of blood T cells in healthy people across ages. TCRdb re-analysed the 5' RACE reads in MiXCR, keeping a single row per CDR3 protein. This sample has about 1 million distinct CDR3 sequences, with approximately 25% found just once. These records were also assigned to another study, of T cells of mothers and their children.

The specimen was blood. Receptors originate from a girl aged 2 to 9 in good health. The CDR3 runs from the conserved cysteine through the conserved F or W. D genes are given only for firm matches. Size is stated for part of the rows, as once, few or many counts, or as a class when the clone is expanded.

cdr3_length j_call d_call v_call clone_size cdr3_nt cdr3_aa
14 TRBJ2-1 TRBD2 TRBV12-3/TRBV12-4 NA TGTGCCAGCAGTACAGCGGGAGGCGGTCATGGGCAGTTCTTC CASSTAGGGHGQFF
18 TRBJ2-5 NA TRBV29-1 once TGCAGCGTTGAAGATCGAGGGGGACAAAGCACCAAACAAGAGACCCAGTACTTC CSVEDRGGQSTKQETQYF
13 TRBJ2-7 TRBD2 TRBV9 NA TGTGCCAGCGGTGGCGGGAGTATTTACGAGCAGTACTTC CASGGGSIYEQYF
11 TRBJ2-1 NA TRBV27 few TGTGCCAGCAGTTCCGGCACGGAGCAGTTCTTC CASSSGTEQFF
13 TRBJ2-7 NA TRBV29-1 few TGCAGCGTTGTAGAGTTGGCCCCGGTCGAGCAGTACTTC CSVVELAPVEQYF
15 TRBJ1-2 NA TRBV5-1 NA TGCGCCAGCAGCCGATTCATTGACATTAACTATGGCTACACCTTC CASSRFIDINYGYTF
13 TRBJ2-7 NA TRBV29-1 few TGCAGCGTGGGGGGGAGAAACAGGGACGAGCAGTACTTC CSVGGRNRDEQYF
16 TRBJ2-6 NA TRBV20-1 few TGCAGTGCTAGCGCTCCTCCGAACTCTGGGGCCAACGTCCTGACTTTC CSASAPPNSGANVLTF
14 TRBJ2-2 NA TRBV10-3 few TGTGCCAGCAGTCCCCAGACCAACACCGGGGAGCTGTTTTTT CASSPQTNTGELFF
17 TRBJ2-7 TRBD2 TRBV12-5 NA TGTGCTAGTGGCCCCGAGGGGCGGGAGGAAAACTCCTACGAGCAGTACTTC CASGPEGREENSYEQYF
15 TRBJ1-2 TRBD1 TRBV4-3 many TGCGCCAGCAGCCAAGATAGGGACAGCTCAAATGGCTACACCTTC CASSQDRDSSNGYTF
12 TRBJ2-7 TRBD1 TRBV20-1 few TGCAGTACAGGGGCCGGGACCTACGAGCAGTACTTC CSTGAGTYEQYF
15 TRBJ1-3 TRBD1 TRBV5-6 few TGTGCCAGCAGCGAACAGGGGATTCCTGGAAACACCATATATTTT CASSEQGIPGNTIYF
15 TRBJ1-5 NA TRBV5-1 few TGCGCCAGCAGCCCCGATCCAGGGACGGGCCAGCCCCAGCATTTT CASSPDPGTGQPQHF
13 TRBJ2-3 NA TRBV2 NA TGTGCCAGCAGTCCCGTACTCACAGATACGCAGTATTTT CASSPVLTDTQYF
13 TRBJ2-7 NA TRBV29-1 few TGCAGCGTTTCGGACAGCGCGGGGAGCGAGCAGTACTTC CSVSDSAGSEQYF
12 TRBJ2-7 NA TRBV28 NA TGTGCCAGCACTTGGGGGAACAACGAGCAGTACTTC CASTWGNNEQYF
14 TRBJ1-2 TRBD1 TRBV24-1 once TGTGCCACCAGTGAACATGACAGGGATTATGGCTACACCTTC CATSEHDRDYGYTF
13 TRBJ1-1 NA TRBV7-2 NA TGTGCCAGCAGCCCAACAGGGTGGACTGAAGCTTTCTTT CASSPTGWTEAFF
14 TRBJ1-4 TRBD1 TRBV28 few TGTGCCAGCAATGACAGGGGGCGGGTTGAAAAACTGTTTTTT CASNDRGRVEKLFF
16 TRBJ1-2 TRBD1 TRBV10-3 NA TGTGCCATCAGTGTGGCAGGGGGCAGTAAATTCTATGGCTACACCTTC CAISVAGGSKFYGYTF
16 TRBJ2-5 TRBD2 TRBV7-8 few TGTGCCAGCAGCTCCTCTAGCGGGAGCTGGCAAGAGACCCAGTACTTC CASSSSSGSWQETQYF
17 TRBJ2-7 NA TRBV6-5 NA TGTGCCAGCAGTTTTCCGAAGGCCGGAGGTGGGGCCTACGAGCAGTACTTC CASSFPKAGGGAYEQYF
16 TRBJ1-1 NA TRBV29-1 NA TGCAGCGTTGGGGGGCCGGGGGGTCTATGGGACACTGAAGCTTTCTTT CSVGGPGGLWDTEAFF
14 TRBJ1-4 NA TRBV5-6 NA TGTGCCAGCAGCTTTTGGGATTTGGATGAAAAACTGTTTTTT CASSFWDLDEKLFF
18 TRBJ2-7 TRBD2 TRBV28 few TGTGCCAGCAGCCCGACCGGACTAGCGGGACCGTTTTCCTACGAGCAGTACTTC CASSPTGLAGPFSYEQYF
16 TRBJ2-3 NA TRBV5-1 NA TGCGCCAGCAGCTTGGAGGTGGTTCGGGGTGAAGATACGCAGTATTTT CASSLEVVRGEDTQYF
14 TRBJ1-4 NA TRBV20-1 NA TGCAGTGCCAGCAGTCGTAGGGAAGGTGAAAAACTGTTTTTT CSASSRREGEKLFF
14 TRBJ2-5 NA TRBV27 NA TGTGCCAGCAGCAGGGTTTATGTGGATGAGACCCAGTACTTC CASSRVYVDETQYF
14 TRBJ2-5 NA TRBV5-1 NA TGCGCCAGCAGCTTGTCCCAAGTACAAGAGACCCAGTACTTC CASSLSQVQETQYF
16 TRBJ1-1 NA TRBV5-1 few TGCGCCAGCAGCTTGGACGCGGGGTACATGAACACTGAAGCTTTCTTT CASSLDAGYMNTEAFF
14 TRBJ2-7 NA TRBV20-1 NA TGCAGTGCTAGAGATGAGTTTAGTGGGAACGAGCAGTACTTC CSARDEFSGNEQYF
17 TRBJ2-1 NA TRBV6-2/TRBV6-3 NA TGTGCCAGCAGCCTCAGACTAGCGAGGGGGCCCTACAATGAGCAGTTCTTC CASSLRLARGPYNEQFF
15 TRBJ1-2 NA TRBV15 few TGTGCCACCAGCAGAGATCCCGCCGGGGTAAGCGGCTACACCTTC CATSRDPAGVSGYTF
14 TRBJ2-5 NA TRBV4-2 few TGTGCCAGCAGCCAAGATTTGAGGGAAGAGACCCAGTACTTC CASSQDLREETQYF
13 TRBJ2-1 NA TRBV12-3/TRBV12-4 NA TGTGCCAGCAGTGATCGGGCCTACAATGAGCAGTTCTTC CASSDRAYNEQFF
14 TRBJ2-1 TRBD1 TRBV2 NA TGTGCCAGCAGCCTGACAGGGGGCATGGAGACCCAGCACTTC CASSLTGGMETQHF
10 TRBJ1-2 NA TRBV20-1 NA TGCAGTGCCCCGGACTATGGCTACACCTTC CSAPDYGYTF
19 TRBJ2-1 TRBD2 TRBV10-3 NA TGTGCCATCAGTGAGTCGTGGTCTAGCGGTGGTGTTGTTGGGAATGAGCAGTTCTTC CAISESWSSGGVVGNEQFF
15 TRBJ2-5 TRBD2 TRBV29-1 few TGCAGCGCTCGGGATGGGGGACTAGCCCAAGAGACCCAGTACTTC CSARDGGLAQETQYF
16 TRBJ2-4 NA TRBV11-2 NA TGCGCCAGCAGCTCCCCGACTTCGGGCTTGGGAAACATTCAGTACTTC CASSSPTSGLGNIQYF
17 TRBJ2-1 TRBD2 TRBV7-3 few TGTGCCAGCAGCGTAGCTGGAATAGCGGGGGAAAACAATGAGCAGTTCTTC CASSVAGIAGENNEQFF
13 TRBJ2-7 NA TRBV10-3 few TGTGCCATCAGTGAGAGGGAATTCTACGAGCAGTACTTC CAISEREFYEQYF
16 TRBJ2-2 NA TRBV20-1 NA TGCAGTGCTAGAGATGTTAAGCTAGCTAACACCGGGGAGCTGTTTTTT CSARDVKLANTGELFF
15 TRBJ2-3 NA TRBV4-3 few TGCGCCAGCAGCCAAGGCGGGGGCGTCCCAGATACGCAGTATTTT CASSQGGGVPDTQYF
17 TRBJ1-2 TRBD1 TRBV28 NA TGTGCCAGCAGACACCGGGACAGTGGGCATCCTAACTATGGCTACACCTTC CASRHRDSGHPNYGYTF
15 TRBJ1-5 NA TRBV11-2 NA TGTGCCAGCAGCCGTCAGGGATTTGGCAATCAGCCCCAGCATTTT CASSRQGFGNQPQHF
18 TRBJ2-1 TRBD2 TRBV20-1 NA TGCAGTGCTAGAGCGGTAGCGGGAGAGCGGAGCTCCCACAATGAGCAGTTCTTC CSARAVAGERSSHNEQFF
14 TRBJ2-2 TRBD1 TRBV6-6 NA TGTGCCAGCAGAGACAGGGACGGCACCGGGGAGCTGTTTTTT CASRDRDGTGELFF
12 TRBJ1-1 NA TRBV29-1 NA TGCAGCGCTGCCCAGGGGCACACTGAAGCTTTCTTT CSAAQGHTEAFF
14 TRBJ1-6 NA TRBV13 few TGTGCCAGCAGCTTTCTTCAGGCTAATTCACCCCTCCACTTT CASSFLQANSPLHF
16 TRBJ2-2 NA TRBV12-3/TRBV12-4 NA TGTGCCAGCAGTTTAGTACAGGCAGTTAGCACCGGGGAGCTGTTTTTT CASSLVQAVSTGELFF
15 TRBJ2-3 NA TRBV20-1 once TGCAGTGCTAGAGATAGCAGGGAAGTGACAGATACGCAGTATTTT CSARDSREVTDTQYF